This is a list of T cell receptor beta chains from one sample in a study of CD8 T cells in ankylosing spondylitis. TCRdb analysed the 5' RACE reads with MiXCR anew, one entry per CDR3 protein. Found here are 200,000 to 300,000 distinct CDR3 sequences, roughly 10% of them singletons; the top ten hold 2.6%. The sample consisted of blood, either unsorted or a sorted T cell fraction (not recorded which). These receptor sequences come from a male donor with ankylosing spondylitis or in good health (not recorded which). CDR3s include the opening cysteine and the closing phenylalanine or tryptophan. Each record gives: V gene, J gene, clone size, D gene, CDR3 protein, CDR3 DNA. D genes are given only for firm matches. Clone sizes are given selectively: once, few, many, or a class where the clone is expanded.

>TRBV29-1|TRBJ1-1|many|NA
CSVGRGELTEAFF
TGCAGCGTTGGCCGGGGGGAGCTTACTGAAGCTTTCTTT
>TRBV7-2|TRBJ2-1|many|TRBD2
CASSLVAGVNNEQFF
TGTGCCAGCAGCCTAGTAGCGGGAGTTAACAATGAGCAGTTCTTC
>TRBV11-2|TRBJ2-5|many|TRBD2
CASSLDVAGGRETQYF
TGTGCCAGCAGCTTAGATGTCGCGGGGGGGAGGGAGACCCAGTACTTC
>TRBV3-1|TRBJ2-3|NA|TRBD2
CASSQNYEAGGPSDTQYF
TGTGCCAGCAGCCAAAATTACGAGGCGGGGGGGCCATCAGATACGCAGTATTTT
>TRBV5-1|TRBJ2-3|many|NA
CASSTEYFTDTQYF
TGCGCCAGCAGCACAGAGTATTTCACAGATACGCAGTATTTT
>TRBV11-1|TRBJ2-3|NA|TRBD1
CASSLVAGTVRKGGLWDTQYF
TGTGCCAGCAGCTTAGTAGCTGGGACAGTTCGAAAAGGAGGCTTGTGGGATACGCAGTATTTT
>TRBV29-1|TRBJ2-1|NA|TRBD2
CSAVAGGPNEQFF
TGCAGCGCTGTAGCGGGGGGGCCTAATGAGCAGTTCTTC
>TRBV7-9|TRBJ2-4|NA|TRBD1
CASSLSGTAVKNIQYF
TGTGCCAGCAGCCTCTCCGGGACAGCAGTCAAAAACATTCAGTACTTC
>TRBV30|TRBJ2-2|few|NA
CASNIRTNTGELFF
TGTGCCTCCAACATCAGAACCAACACCGGGGAGCTGTTTTTT
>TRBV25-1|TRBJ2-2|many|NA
CASSEVGGFTGELFF
TGTGCCAGCAGTGAAGTGGGGGGATTCACCGGGGAGCTGTTTTTT
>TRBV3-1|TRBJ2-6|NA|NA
CASSQDLTSGANVLTF
TGTGCCAGCAGCCAAGATTTGACCTCTGGGGCCAACGTCCTGACTTTC
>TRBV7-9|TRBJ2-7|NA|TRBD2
CATGTSYEQYF
TGTGCCACCGGGACTAGCTACGAGCAGTACTTC
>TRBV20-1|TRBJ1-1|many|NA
CSAAGTLNTEAFF
TGCAGTGCCGCCGGGACACTGAACACTGAAGCTTTCTTT
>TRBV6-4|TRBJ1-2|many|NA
CASSDGGVGGYTF
TGTGCCAGCAGTGACGGAGGGGTGGGTGGCTACACCTTC
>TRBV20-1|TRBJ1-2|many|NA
CSARDDYGYTF
TGCAGTGCTAGGGACGACTATGGCTACACCTTC
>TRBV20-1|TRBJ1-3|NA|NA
CSAAQLSGNTIYF
TGCAGTGCCGCCCAATTATCTGGAAACACCATATATTTT
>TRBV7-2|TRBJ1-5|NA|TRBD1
CASSQSGTGGPNQPQHF
TGTGCCAGCAGCCAATCCGGGACAGGGGGTCCCAATCAGCCCCAGCATTTT
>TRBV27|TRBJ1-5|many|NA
CASSPKSTNSNQPQHF
TGTGCCAGCAGTCCCAAATCTACGAATAGCAATCAGCCCCAGCATTTT
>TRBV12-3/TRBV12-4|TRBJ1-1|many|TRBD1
CASSPAGGLTEAFF
TGTGCCAGCAGCCCAGCAGGGGGCCTCACTGAAGCTTTCTTT
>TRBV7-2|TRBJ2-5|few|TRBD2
CASSLGGFQETQYF
TGTGCCAGCAGCCTGGGGGGGTTCCAAGAGACCCAGTACTTC
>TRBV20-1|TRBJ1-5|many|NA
CSASAGTRGQPQHF
TGCAGTGCTAGCGCAGGGACTCGGGGACAGCCCCAGCATTTT
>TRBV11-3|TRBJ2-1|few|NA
CASSFDRFDEQFF
TGTGCCAGCAGCTTTGACAGGTTCGATGAGCAGTTCTTC
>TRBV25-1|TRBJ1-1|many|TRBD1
CASSLTGGRRTEAFF
TGTGCCAGCAGTCTAACAGGGGGCCGGCGCACTGAAGCTTTCTTT
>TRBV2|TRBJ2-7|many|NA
CASRPPGFSYEQYF
TGTGCCAGCAGGCCCCCCGGGTTCTCCTACGAGCAGTACTTC
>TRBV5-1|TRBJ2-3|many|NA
CASRHKGEAGTDTQYF
TGCGCCAGCAGACACAAAGGGGAGGCGGGCACAGATACGCAGTATTTT